This entry is about one TCR beta chain. What antigen it recognizes has not been identified. No base quality information exists; no much larger clone differs at one position. The source of the sample is a study of blood T cell repertoires in COVID-19 (dated by TCRdb to the early 2020s). Turning to the overall study: Collaborator samples came from the United States, Italy and Spain and covered acute and convalescent phases of COVID-19. The material from the prospective study consisted of cDNA or gDNA derived from T cells, B-cell-depleted T cells, or PBMCs. Deeply sampled blood TCRbeta repertoires from subjects exposed to, actively infected with, or recovered from COVID-19 were included in the dataset. A freely available public database, intended as a resource for researchers studying the immune response to SARS-CoV-2, is where the repertoires were released. Samples came from the ongoing ImmuneRACE study (first 160 participants) plus 1,254 subjects from 6 global collaborators. Nearly every sample came with metadata listing a de-identified subject ID, COVID-19 status, age in years and sex. Where available, HLA class I and class II types were obtained from metadata supplied by the sample provider rather than from assay-based typing. The research as a whole found: Clinical and demographic metadata were provided uncurated, with the amount varying by source and participant.

V and J are trimmed by 4 bases and 4 bases, and the gene matches miss 7 bases of the junction. CDR1 SGDLS and CDR2 YYNGEE are derived from the germline V gene. Including the terminal cysteine and phenylalanine, the CDR3 comprises 15 residues. CDR3 DNA only is kept here, 45 bases in frame from base 1. TCRbeta CDR3 regions were amplified from genomic DNA using the immunoSEQ Assay, a bias-controlled multiplex PCR. In the original analysis: Within the assay, amplification of reference gene primers was used to estimate how many nucleated cells each sample contained. To quantify the absolute abundance of each unique TCRbeta CDR3 rearrangement, sequence reads were collapsed and filtered. For each sample, productive Simpson clonality was calculated as the square root of Simpson's diversity index across productive rearrangements. In TCRdb, the immuneACCESS table is reduced to in-frame sequences with V and J assigned. These tables do not hold every clone; where another copy was compared, an unresolved V gene accounts for under half, and the others remain unexplained. V and J calls and clone size are given by that table; D and trimming were obtained from the DNA. This sample gives over 60,000 clones in total; approximately 85% of them show up just once. About 40% of the sample comes from the top ten.

Whole blood was collected in K2EDTA tubes by collaborating institutions according to the institutions' own protocols. Collaborator samples were shipped for TCRbeta analysis as frozen whole blood, isolated PBMCs, or DNA extracted from either sample type. Sequenced input: peripheral blood. This receptor chain uses TRBV9 and TRBJ2-5; 10 bases in the middle match TRBD2. The TCR sequence derives from a woman of 80 years or more with active or convalescent COVID-19. The CDR3 here reads CASSRAGGPGETQYF. The DNA reads as follows: TGTGCCAGCAGCAGAGCGGGGGGGCCCGGAGAGACCCAGTACTTC. Supplemented by the reference TRBV9 and TRBJ2-5 proteins around the CDR3, the complete variable domain is DSGVTQTPKHLITATGQRVTLRCSPRSGDLSVYWYQQSLDQGLQFLIQYYNGEERAKGNILERFSAQQFPDLHSELNLSSLELGDSALYFCASSRAGGPGETQYFGPGTRLLVL.